These T cell receptor beta chains were read from a single sample in a study of blood T cell repertoires in COVID-19. Using immunoSEQ multiplex PCR, the repertoire was profiled, and TCRdb retains in-frame clones only, with some absent. The sample records 130,000 or so clones, over 75% being singletons. Sequenced input: peripheral blood. The receptors were gathered from a man aged 45-65 years with acute or convalescent COVID-19. CDR3s include the opening cysteine and the closing phenylalanine or tryptophan. A D gene is named only where the DNA matches it firmly. Only part of the rows carry a size: once, few, many, or a class if the clone is expanded.

J: TRBJ1-4; V: TRBV15; size: NA; D: NA; CDR3: CATSNSGGATNEKLFF; DNA: TGTGCCACCAGTAACTCCGGGGGGGCAACTAATGAAAAACTGTTTTTT
J: TRBJ2-7; V: TRBV11-3; size: NA; D: TRBD2; CDR3: CASSLERGMGTSGSSYEQYF; DNA: TGTGCCAGCAGCTTAGAAAGGGGAATGGGGACTAGCGGGAGCTCCTACGAGCAGTACTTC
J: TRBJ2-1; V: TRBV24-1; size: NA; D: NA; CDR3: CATSDSLTGINEQFF; DNA: TGTGCCACCAGTGATTCCCTTACAGGGATCAATGAGCAGTTCTTC
J: TRBJ1-2; V: TRBV6-5; size: NA; D: NA; CDR3: CASSRNRDYGYTF; DNA: TGTGCCAGCAGTAGGAACAGGGATTATGGCTACACCTTC
J: TRBJ2-7; V: TRBV9; size: NA; D: TRBD1; CDR3: CASSSNPGQGTSSYEQYF; DNA: TGTGCCAGCAGCTCAAATCCGGGACAGGGAACGAGCTCCTACGAGCAGTACTTC
J: TRBJ1-1; V: TRBV9; size: NA; D: NA; CDR3: CASTSLDEGDTEAFF; DNA: TGTGCCAGTACCTCACTCGACGAAGGAGACACTGAAGCTTTCTTT
J: TRBJ2-6; V: TRBV14; size: NA; D: TRBD1; CDR3: CASSEDRSSWANVLTF; DNA: TGTGCCAGCAGCGAGGACAGGTCCTCGTGGGCCAACGTCCTGACTTTC
J: TRBJ2-7; V: TRBV6-5; size: NA; D: NA; CDR3: CASQTGTSSYEQYF; DNA: TGTGCCAGCCAAACAGGCACAAGCTCCTACGAGCAGTACTTC
J: TRBJ2-2; V: TRBV3-1/TRBV3-2; size: NA; D: TRBD2; CDR3: CASSQGGRPPGELFF; DNA: TGTGCCAGCAGCCAAGGCGGGAGACCCCCCGGGGAGCTGTTTTTT
J: TRBJ2-1; V: TRBV5-1; size: NA; D: NA; CDR3: CASSLVDWFNEQFF; DNA: TGCGCCAGCAGCTTGGTGGACTGGTTCAATGAGCAGTTCTTC
J: TRBJ2-2; V: TRBV6-2/TRBV6-3; size: NA; D: TRBD2; CDR3: CASSHTSGRDTGELFF; DNA: TGTGCCAGCAGTCATACTAGCGGAAGGGACACCGGGGAGCTGTTTTTT
J: TRBJ1-5; V: TRBV30; size: NA; D: TRBD1; CDR3: CAWSVGTGVAQPQHF; DNA: TGTGCCTGGAGTGTAGGGACAGGGGTGGCTCAGCCCCAGCATTTT
J: TRBJ1-5; V: TRBV4-1; size: NA; D: NA; CDR3: CASSNMDLSNQPQHF; DNA: TGCGCCAGCAGCAACATGGACTTGAGCAATCAGCCCCAGCATTTT
J: TRBJ1-4; V: TRBV6-5; size: NA; D: NA; CDR3: CASSHYRGEKLFF; DNA: TGTGCCAGCAGCCACTATCGGGGTGAAAAACTGTTTTTT
J: TRBJ1-2; V: TRBV27; size: NA; D: TRBD1; CDR3: CASSFFDRGEGYTF; DNA: TGTGCCAGCAGTTTCTTCGACAGGGGGGAAGGCTACACCTTC
J: TRBJ2-5; V: TRBV4-3; size: NA; D: TRBD2; CDR3: CASSQEWRETYQETQYF; DNA: TGCGCCAGCAGCCAAGAATGGCGGGAGACTTACCAAGAGACCCAGTACTTC
J: TRBJ2-1; V: TRBV18; size: NA; D: TRBD1; CDR3: CASSPLGGQDNEQFF; DNA: TGTGCCAGCTCACCATTAGGGGGCCAGGACAATGAGCAGTTCTTC
J: TRBJ2-7; V: TRBV6-9; size: NA; D: NA; CDR3: CASSYSGDLSYEQYF; DNA: TGTGCCAGCAGTTATTCAGGGGACTTATCCTACGAGCAGTACTTC
J: TRBJ2-7; V: TRBV6-6; size: NA; D: TRBD2; CDR3: CASSSGTSGRGYEQYF; DNA: TGTGCCAGCAGTAGCGGGACTAGCGGGAGAGGCTACGAGCAGTACTTC
J: TRBJ2-7; V: TRBV11-3; size: NA; D: TRBD2; CDR3: CASSAGLAGWGEQYF; DNA: TGTGCCAGCAGCGCGGGACTAGCGGGATGGGGCGAGCAGTACTTC
J: TRBJ2-7; V: TRBV7-2; size: NA; D: TRBD2; CDR3: CASSLKAGEIPEQYF; DNA: TGTGCCAGCAGCTTAAAAGCGGGAGAAATCCCCGAGCAGTACTTC
J: TRBJ1-5; V: TRBV6-5; size: NA; D: NA; CDR3: CASREGGKQPQHF; DNA: TGTGCCAGCCGGGAGGGGGGCAAGCAGCCCCAGCATTTT
J: TRBJ2-7; V: TRBV6-5; size: NA; D: TRBD2; CDR3: CASSYSIAGGYEQYF; DNA: TGTGCCAGCAGTTACTCGATAGCGGGAGGGTACGAGCAGTACTTC
J: TRBJ2-5; V: TRBV20-1; size: NA; D: NA; CDR3: CSARGSETQYF; DNA: TGCAGTGCCCGAGGGTCGGAGACCCAGTACTTC
J: TRBJ2-3; V: TRBV19; size: few; D: TRBD2; CDR3: CASSIESGRGTDTQYF; DNA: TGTGCCAGTAGTATAGAAAGCGGGAGGGGGACAGATACGCAGTATTTT
J: TRBJ2-3; V: TRBV5-4; size: NA; D: TRBD2; CDR3: CASSLELAGPTDTQYF; DNA: TGTGCCAGCAGCTTAGAGCTAGCGGGACCCACAGATACGCAGTATTTT
J: TRBJ2-1; V: TRBV27; size: NA; D: TRBD2; CDR3: CAVSSGASGTFF; DNA: TGTGCGGTGAGCTCTGGGGCTAGCGGGACTTTCTTC
J: TRBJ2-4; V: TRBV25-1; size: NA; D: TRBD1; CDR3: CASSDTPKDRVAKNIQYF; DNA: TGTGCCAGCAGTGATACCCCCAAGGACAGGGTAGCCAAAAACATTCAGTACTTC
J: TRBJ2-1; V: TRBV27; size: NA; D: TRBD2; CDR3: CASRPSSSGLYNEQFF; DNA: TGTGCCAGCAGGCCCTCTTCTAGCGGCTTATACAATGAGCAGTTCTTC
J: TRBJ2-2; V: TRBV6-5; size: NA; D: NA; CDR3: CASKLGRAIGELFF; DNA: TGTGCCAGCAAACTAGGGAGAGCAATCGGGGAGCTGTTTTTT
J: TRBJ1-2; V: TRBV7-2; size: NA; D: NA; CDR3: CASSSILGRTYGYTF; DNA: TGTGCCAGCAGCTCAATCTTGGGGCGCACCTATGGCTACACCTTC
J: TRBJ1-1; V: TRBV18; size: NA; D: NA; CDR3: CASSAHREGPNTEAFF; DNA: TGTGCCAGCTCAGCCCACAGGGAGGGACCAAACACTGAAGCTTTCTTT
J: TRBJ2-2; V: TRBV9; size: NA; D: TRBD2; CDR3: CASSPTGLADYTGELFF; DNA: TGTGCCAGCAGCCCTACCGGACTAGCGGATTACACCGGGGAGCTGTTTTTT
J: TRBJ1-1; V: TRBV18; size: NA; D: TRBD1; CDR3: CASRQGGNTEAFF; DNA: TGTGCCAGCCGGCAGGGGGGGAACACTGAAGCTTTCTTT
J: TRBJ2-5; V: TRBV25-1; size: NA; D: NA; CDR3: CASSLRIQETQYF; DNA: TGTGCCAGCAGTCTCAGGATCCAAGAGACCCAGTACTTC
J: TRBJ2-3; V: TRBV18; size: NA; D: NA; CDR3: CASSPPPGDTQYF; DNA: TGTGCCAGCTCACCACCCCCCGGAGATACGCAGTATTTT
J: TRBJ2-7; V: TRBV27; size: NA; D: NA; CDR3: CASSLNSRDSYEQYF; DNA: TGTGCCAGCAGTTTAAATTCCAGGGACTCCTACGAGCAGTACTTC
J: TRBJ2-3; V: TRBV5-4; size: NA; D: TRBD2; CDR3: CASSLARREATDTQYF; DNA: TGTGCCAGCAGCTTGGCGAGGCGGGAGGCCACAGATACGCAGTATTTT
J: TRBJ2-3; V: TRBV7-6; size: NA; D: TRBD2; CDR3: CASSFGLAGSDMQYF; DNA: TGTGCCAGCAGCTTTGGACTAGCGGGATCAGATATGCAGTATTTT
J: TRBJ2-3; V: TRBV12-3/TRBV12-4; size: NA; D: NA; CDR3: CASSPQGSSQYF; DNA: TGTGCCAGCAGTCCCCAGGGGTCCTCGCAGTATTTT
J: TRBJ2-7; V: TRBV27; size: NA; D: TRBD2; CDR3: CASSLLGGKSYEQYF; DNA: TGTGCCAGCAGTTTACTGGGGGGGAAGTCCTACGAGCAGTACTTC
J: TRBJ2-3; V: TRBV7-8; size: NA; D: NA; CDR3: CASSAPGPGDTQYF; DNA: TGTGCCAGCAGCGCGCCCGGTCCCGGAGATACGCAGTATTTT
J: TRBJ1-1; V: TRBV19; size: NA; D: NA; CDR3: CASSNGGYRTEAFF; DNA: TGTGCCAGTAGTAACGGAGGGTATCGGACTGAAGCTTTCTTT
J: TRBJ2-7; V: TRBV6-5; size: NA; D: TRBD2; CDR3: CASSYWHGGDYEQYF; DNA: TGTGCCAGCAGTTACTGGCACGGGGGGGACTACGAGCAGTACTTC
J: TRBJ1-4; V: TRBV28; size: NA; D: NA; CDR3: CASQGYNEKLFF; DNA: TGTGCCAGCCAGGGATATAATGAAAAACTGTTTTTT
J: TRBJ2-3; V: TRBV9; size: few; D: TRBD2; CDR3: CASSVVRLAPTDTQYF; DNA: TGTGCCAGCAGCGTAGTGAGACTAGCTCCCACAGATACGCAGTATTTT
J: TRBJ2-7; V: TRBV19; size: NA; D: TRBD1; CDR3: CASSRRWDSYYEQYF; DNA: TGTGCCAGTAGCCGGAGGTGGGACAGTTATTACGAGCAGTACTTC
J: TRBJ2-3; V: TRBV6-4; size: NA; D: TRBD2; CDR3: CASSDGTSGTDTQYF; DNA: TGTGCCAGCAGTGACGGGACTAGCGGCACAGATACGCAGTATTTT
J: TRBJ2-2; V: TRBV27; size: NA; D: TRBD2; CDR3: CASSSRWAGDTGELFF; DNA: TGTGCCAGCAGTTCCCGATGGGCGGGGGACACCGGGGAGCTGTTTTTT
J: TRBJ1-2; V: TRBV6-5; size: NA; D: TRBD1; CDR3: CASSSTGGYGGYTF; DNA: TGTGCCAGCAGTTCGACAGGGGGATATGGTGGCTACACCTTC
J: TRBJ2-7; V: TRBV4-3; size: NA; D: TRBD2; CDR3: CASSQDPTSGTYEQYF; DNA: TGCGCCAGCAGCCAAGATCCGACTAGCGGGACCTACGAGCAGTACTTC
J: TRBJ2-1; V: TRBV6-2/TRBV6-3; size: NA; D: TRBD2; CDR3: CASSPYWLAGMSSYNEQFF; DNA: TGTGCCAGCAGTCCCTATTGGCTAGCGGGTATGAGCTCCTACAATGAGCAGTTCTTC
J: TRBJ1-2; V: TRBV7-9; size: once; D: NA; CDR3: CASSFFWTDLYGYTF; DNA: TGTGCCAGCAGCTTTTTCTGGACAGACCTCTATGGCTACACCTTC